Reported below is one TCR beta chain. An end of the junction does not agree with germline; a read error may underlie this. Per germline, CDR1 SSHAT and CDR2 FNYEAQ (reference sequence). The CDR3 has 15 residues. This sample stems from a study of T cell changes during pregnancy in multiple sclerosis. Clones were sequenced by immunoSEQ multiplex PCR, and TCRdb holds only the in-frame ones, with some missing. The profile shows roughly 60,000 clones, 92% of them singletons. The chain has TRBV7-7 and TRBJ2-7, with 7 bases that match TRBD2. This TCR was recovered from a female donor with multiple sclerosis, enrolled in a pregnancy study. The sample here was peripheral blood, taken in the second trimester of pregnancy. The DNA for the CDR3 is TGTGCTAGCAGCTTGGGTAGCGGGCTAAACTACGAGCAGTACTTC. Translated: CASSLGSGLNYEQYF. Full variable domain (remainder filled in from reference TRBV7-7 and TRBJ2-7): GAGVSQSPRYKVTKRGQDVTLRCDPISSHATLYWYQQALGQGPEFLTYFNYEAQPDKSGLPSDRFSAERPEGSISTLTIQRTEQRDSAMYRCASSLGSGLNYEQYFGPGTRLTVT.